This TCR beta chain was recovered during a study of blood T cells in healthy people across ages. CDR1 and CDR2 from the germline V gene are DFQATT and SNEGSKA (reference sequence). The CDR3 runs to 16 residues. Trimming took off 2 bases at V and 2 bases at J, with 17 bases between the two ends. For the second PCR, which ran for roughly 6 to 12 cycles, a sample-barcoded 5' primer and a J-beta primer mix were used. TCRdb re-analysed the 5' RACE reads in MiXCR, keeping a single row per CDR3 protein. The sample consists of about 800,000 distinct CDR3 sequences, 58% of them appearing once. What was sequenced was blood. The V call is TRBV20-1, the J call TRBJ2-3; no clear D. This sequence originates from a man younger than 45 in good health. CDR3 protein: CSARRGPSSFTDTQYF. CDR3 coding DNA: TGCAGTGCTAGACGCGGACCCAGTTCGTTCACAGATACGCAGTATTTT.